The 17 T cell receptor beta chains presented below share a single source sample, sequenced in a study of long-term antiretroviral therapy in people with HIV. Running of the v3.0 immunoSEQ assay took place at survey level. Repertoires were generated with immunoSEQ multiplex PCR, while TCRdb's copy carries only in-frame clones and drops some. In the table there are about 20,000 clones, approximately 82% of which are singletons. The source material was unsorted PBMCs, sampled 2.4 to 2.5 years after starting antiretroviral therapy. Receptors originate from a man aged 35 to 55 with HIV.

This clone was detected a few times. The genes are TRBV9 and TRBJ2-1; TRBD1 or TRBD2 may be the D gene (5 bases each). The CDR3 totals 16 residues. Looked up from germline, CDR1 is SGDLS and CDR2 is YYNGEE. Trimming pared 0 bases from V and 0 bases from J, leaving 10 bases between. The DNA of the CDR3 is TGTGCCAGCAGCGTAGTGGGGGATAACTCCTACAATGAGCAGTTCTTC. Translation: CASSVVGDNSYNEQFF.

This clone was counted only a few times. The rearrangement links TRBV12-2 to TRBJ1-4; the table gives TRBD1 as D, unverified against the DNA. TRBV12-2 corresponds to a pseudogene. The CDR3 runs 14 residues. The CDR3 here is CASRLAPSGGKLFF. The DNA of the CDR3 is TGTGCAAGTCGCTTAGCGCCGTCAGGGGGAAAACTGTTTTTT.

V gene TRBV11-2 combines with J gene TRBJ1-4, with D possibly TRBD1 on 5 matching bases. Germline values: CDR1 SGHAT, CDR2 FQNNGV. This CDR3 contains 16 residues. V lost 5 bases to trimming and J lost 8 bases, with 21 bases between them. CDR3: CASSTWPRGTAEKLFF. As DNA, the CDR3 is TGTGCCAGCAGCACTTGGCCCCGGGGGACGGCGGAAAAACTGTTTTTT.

The chain carries TRBV11-2 and TRBJ2-7; no clear D gene. Per germline, CDR1 SGHAT and CDR2 FQNNGV. CDR3 length: 14 residues. V lost 1 base, J lost 3 bases, and 10 bases lay in between. The CDR3 region has the DNA TGTGCCAGCAGCTTAGTAACTACGAGCTACGAGCAGTACTTC. It yields the protein CASSLVTTSYEQYF. Together with reference TRBV11-2 and TRBJ2-7, the CDR3 gives the full variable domain: EAGVAQSPRYKIIEKRQSVAFWCNPISGHATLYWYQQILGQGPKLLIQFQNNGVVDDSQLPKDRFSAERLKGVDSTLKIQPAKLEDSAVYLCASSLVTTSYEQYFGPGTRLTVT.

Notes on this clone: Sequence at one end of the junction differs from germline and may be a read error. V and J are TRBV7-7 and TRBJ2-5; D ambiguous. CDR1 is SSHAT, CDR2 FNYEAQ, per germline (reference sequence). CDR3 length: 14 residues. The CDR3 region is CASSLVFAEETQYF. The CDR3 DNA is TGTGCTAGCAGCTTAGTTTTTGCAGAAGAGACCCAGTACTTC.

V and J are TRBV10-3 and TRBJ2-3; 10 bases agree with TRBD2. This CDR3 region has 17 residues. V shed 3 bases, J shed 1 base, and the junction held 7 bases outside the gene matches. CDR1 and CDR2 (germline): ENHRY, SYGVKD. The CDR3 region has the DNA TGTGCCATCAGTGAACTCAGGCTAGCGGGGGGCACAGATACGCAGTATTTT. Translating gives CAISELRLAGGTDTQYF.

The chain recombines TRBV4-1 with TRBJ1-4; tentative D call: TRBD1 (5 bases). Trimming removed 0 bases from V and 1 base from J, with 9 bases in between. CDR1 is MGHRA and CDR2 is YSYEKL in the germline V gene. The CDR3 runs to 16 residues. The CDR3: CASSQDATETNEKLFF. The CDR3 DNA follows: TGCGCCAGCAGCCAAGATGCGACAGAAACTAATGAAAAACTGTTTTTT.

The rearrangement joins TRBV2 to TRBJ2-5; D remains ambiguous. The germline V gene encodes CDR1 SNHLY and CDR2 FYNNEI. Trimming took 4 bases from V and 2 from J, leaving 8 bases between them. There are 13 residues in the CDR3. CDR3 DNA sequence: TGTGCCAGCAGTGGTGGTCTACAAGAGACCCAGTACTTC. This encodes CASSGGLQETQYF. The full variable domain, rest sourced from reference TRBV2 and TRBJ2-5, is EPEVTQTPSHQVTQMGQEVILRCVPISNHLYFYWYRQILGQKVEFLVSFYNNEISEKSEIFDDQFSVERPDGSNFTLKIRSTKLEDSAMYFCASSGGLQETQYFGPGTRLLVL.

V and J are TRBV5-1 and TRBJ2-3; D possibly uses TRBD1 or TRBD2 (6 bases each). The germline V and J ends were trimmed by 0 bases and 0 bases, with 17 bases remaining between them. Germline lookup yields CDR1 SGHRS and CDR2 YFSETQ. CDR3 length: 18 residues. Here the CDR3 reads CASSLVAGPGTSTDTQYF. DNA for the CDR3: TGCGCCAGCAGCTTGGTGGCGGGGCCAGGGACAAGCACAGATACGCAGTATTTT.

The CDR3 spells CASSVSGVWLAGEATDTQYF. CDR3 coding DNA: TGTGCCAGCAGCGTAAGCGGGGTTTGGCTAGCGGGAGAGGCAACAGATACGCAGTATTTT. This sequence joins TRBV9 and TRBJ2-3; 10 bases are shared with TRBD2. This CDR3 is 20 amino acids long. Unmatched junction bases numbered 17, after V lost 1 base and J lost 3 bases. Germline CDR1 reads SGDLS; CDR2 reads YYNGEE. The variable domain in full, with the rest retrieved from reference TRBV9 and TRBJ2-3, is DSGVTQTPKHLITATGQRVTLRCSPRSGDLSVYWYQQSLDQGLQFLIQYYNGEERAKGNILERFSAQQFPDLHSELNLSSLELGDSALYFCASSVSGVWLAGEATDTQYFGPGTRLTVL.

The chain employs TRBV30 and TRBJ1-2, with a weak D call TRBD1 (5 bases). This CDR3 is built from 12 residues. V lost 0 bases and J lost 8, with 10 bases in between. Germline V gene lookup returns CDR1 GTSNPN and CDR2 SVGIG (reference sequence). CDR3 residues: CAWSVSGWGYTF. Here the CDR3 DNA reads TGTGCCTGGAGTGTCTCAGGGTGGGGCTACACCTTC.

The chain couples TRBV29-1 to TRBJ2-1; TRBD1 might be the D (5 bases). The V end was cut by 4 bases, the J end by 7 bases, with 11 bases between. The length of the CDR3 is 12 residues. Germline V gives CDR1 SQVTM, CDR2 ANQGSEA. CDR3 nucleotide sequence: TGCAGCGTTGCCCCGACAGTAAATGAGCAGTTCTTC. This encodes CSVAPTVNEQFF.

This clone was seen only once. This rearrangement joins TRBV28 to TRBJ1-2; D may be TRBD1 (5 bases). This CDR3 contains 16 residues. The germline CDR1 and CDR2 sequences are MDHEN and SYDVKM. Trimming took 4 bases from V and 4 from J, leaving 19 bases between them. The CDR3 DNA reads as TGTGCCAGCAGTTCCCCTCCGGGACGGACGATCTATGGCTACACCTTC. Residues: CASSSPPGRTIYGYTF.

In its sample, this clone was seen a few times. The chain employs TRBV30 and TRBJ2-2, with D possibly being TRBD2 (6 bases). The length of the CDR3 is 16 residues. Germline V lookup: CDR1 GTSNPN, CDR2 SVGIG (reference sequence). Trimming shortened V by 0 bases and J by 3 bases, and 14 bases separated the two germline ends. The chain's CDR3 is CAWSVDAPGDTGELFF. The DNA of the CDR3 is TGTGCCTGGAGTGTAGACGCCCCGGGAGACACCGGGGAGCTGTTTTTT.

The gene calls are TRBV14 and TRBJ2-3, with D tentatively TRBD2 (5 bases). The CDR3 consists of 16 residues. Looked up from germline, CDR1 is SGHDN and CDR2 is FVKESK. The V and J ends lost 3 bases and 5 bases respectively, with 18 bases between them. CDR3 residues: CASSQRVSRAQDTQYF. The CDR3 bases are TGTGCCAGCAGCCAGCGGGTGTCGCGGGCACAAGATACGCAGTATTTT.

This clone was seen a single time. The gene calls are TRBV5-1 and TRBJ1-1; no definite D call. Germline assignment: CDR1 SGHRS and CDR2 YFSETQ. The germline V and J ends were trimmed by 4 bases and 2 bases, with 6 bases remaining between them. The CDR3 sequence is 12 residues long. CDR3 DNA sequence: TGCGCCAGCAGCGGTGACAACACTGAAGCTTTCTTT. Translated, it gives CASSGDNTEAFF. Complete variable domain (other parts from reference TRBV5-1 and TRBJ1-1): KAGVTQTPRYLIKTRGQQVTLSCSPISGHRSVSWYQQTPGQGLQFLFEYFSETQRNKGNFPGRFSGRQFSNSRSEMNVSTLELGDSALYLCASSGDNTEAFFGQGTRLTVV.

The gene calls are TRBV29-1 and TRBJ2-7; D is undetermined. The germline CDR1 and CDR2 sequences are SQVTM and ANQGSEA. The CDR3 runs 12 residues. V was pared by 1 base and J by 7 bases, with 11 bases between. In nucleotides, the CDR3 is TGCAGCGTTGAAGTTTTAGCTCGGGAGCAGTACTTC. This codes for CSVEVLAREQYF.